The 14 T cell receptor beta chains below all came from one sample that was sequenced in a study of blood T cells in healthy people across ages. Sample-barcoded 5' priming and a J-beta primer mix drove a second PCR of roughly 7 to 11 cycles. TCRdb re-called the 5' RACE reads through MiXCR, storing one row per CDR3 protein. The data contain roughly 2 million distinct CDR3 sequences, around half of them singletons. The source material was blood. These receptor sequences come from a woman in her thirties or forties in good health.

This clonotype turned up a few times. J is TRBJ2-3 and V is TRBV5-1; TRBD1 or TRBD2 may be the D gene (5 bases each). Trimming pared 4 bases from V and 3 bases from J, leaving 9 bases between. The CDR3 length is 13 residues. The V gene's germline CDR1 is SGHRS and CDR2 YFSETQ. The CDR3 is CASSKGSTDTQYF. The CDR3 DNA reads TGCGCCAGCAGCAAGGGGAGTACAGATACGCAGTATTTT.

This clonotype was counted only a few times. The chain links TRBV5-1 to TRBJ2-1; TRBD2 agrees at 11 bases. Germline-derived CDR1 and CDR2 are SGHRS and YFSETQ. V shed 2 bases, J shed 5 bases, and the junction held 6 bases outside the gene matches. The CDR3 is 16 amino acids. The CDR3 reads CASSFFPSGGNNEQFF. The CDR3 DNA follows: TGCGCCAGCAGCTTTTTTCCTAGCGGGGGGAACAATGAGCAGTTCTTC.

This CDR3 is CASSLAGTDYNEQFF. The DNA for the CDR3 is TGCGCCAGCAGCTTGGCAGGCACAGATTACAATGAGCAGTTCTTC. This rearrangement joins TRBV5-1 to TRBJ2-1; D call uncertain. Germline CDR1 reads SGHRS; CDR2 reads YFSETQ. V lost 0 bases and J 4 bases, leaving 11 bases between the germline ends. The CDR3 runs 15 residues.

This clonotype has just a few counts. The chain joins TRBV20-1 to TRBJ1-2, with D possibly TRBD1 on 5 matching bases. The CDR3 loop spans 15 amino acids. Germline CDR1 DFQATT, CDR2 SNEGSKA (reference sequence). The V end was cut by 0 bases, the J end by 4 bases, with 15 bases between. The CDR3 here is CSARDPRQSFYGYTF. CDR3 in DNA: TGCAGTGCTAGAGATCCCCGACAGAGCTTCTATGGCTACACCTTC.

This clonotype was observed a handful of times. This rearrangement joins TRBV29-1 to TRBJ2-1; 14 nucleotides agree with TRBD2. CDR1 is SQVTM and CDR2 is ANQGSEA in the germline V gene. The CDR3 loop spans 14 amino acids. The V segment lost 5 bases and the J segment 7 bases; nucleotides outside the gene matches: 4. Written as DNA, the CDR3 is TGCAGCGTTCGGACTAGCGGGGGGAATAATGAGCAGTTCTTC. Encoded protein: CSVRTSGGNNEQFF.

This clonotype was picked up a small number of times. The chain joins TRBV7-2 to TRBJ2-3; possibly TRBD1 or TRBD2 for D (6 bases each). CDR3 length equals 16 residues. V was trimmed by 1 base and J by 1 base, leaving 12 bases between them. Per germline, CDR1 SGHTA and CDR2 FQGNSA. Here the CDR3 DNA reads TGTGCCAGCAGCTTAGGTCGGGGGCCGGGCACAGATACGCAGTATTTT. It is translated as CASSLGRGPGTDTQYF.

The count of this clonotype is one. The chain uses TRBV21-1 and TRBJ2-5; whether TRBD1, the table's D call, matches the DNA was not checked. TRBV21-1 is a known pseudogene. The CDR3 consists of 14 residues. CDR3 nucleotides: TGTGCCAGCAGCTGGAGTCAGGGTAAAGAGACCCAGTACTTC. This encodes CASSWSQGKETQYF.

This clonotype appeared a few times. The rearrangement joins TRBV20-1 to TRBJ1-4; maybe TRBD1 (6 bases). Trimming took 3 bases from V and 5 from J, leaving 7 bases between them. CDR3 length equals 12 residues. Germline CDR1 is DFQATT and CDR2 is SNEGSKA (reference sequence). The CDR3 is CSARTGNEKLFF. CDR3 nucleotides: TGCAGTGCTAGGACAGGAAATGAAAAACTGTTTTTT.

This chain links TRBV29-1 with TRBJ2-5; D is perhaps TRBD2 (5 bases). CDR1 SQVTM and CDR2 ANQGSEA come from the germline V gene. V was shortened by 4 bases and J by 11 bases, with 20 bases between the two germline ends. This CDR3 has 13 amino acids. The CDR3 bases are TGCAGCGTTGGAGGAGGCCTGGGTAATGAGCAGTACTTC. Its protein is CSVGGGLGNEQYF.

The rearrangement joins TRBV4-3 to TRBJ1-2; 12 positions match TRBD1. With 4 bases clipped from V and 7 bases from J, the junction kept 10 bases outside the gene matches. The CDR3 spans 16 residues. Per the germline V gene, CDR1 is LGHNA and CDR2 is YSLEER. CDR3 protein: CASSRDRDRGRSGYTF. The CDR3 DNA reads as TGCGCCAGCAGCCGCGACCGGGACAGGGGGCGAAGTGGCTACACCTTC.

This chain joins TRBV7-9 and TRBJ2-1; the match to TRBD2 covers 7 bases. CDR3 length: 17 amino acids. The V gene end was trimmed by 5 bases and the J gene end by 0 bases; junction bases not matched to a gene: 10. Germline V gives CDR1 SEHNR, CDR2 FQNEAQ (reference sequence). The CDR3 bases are TGTGCCAGCAGCGCCACCGGGACTAACGACTCCTACAATGAGCAGTTCTTC. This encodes CASSATGTNDSYNEQFF.

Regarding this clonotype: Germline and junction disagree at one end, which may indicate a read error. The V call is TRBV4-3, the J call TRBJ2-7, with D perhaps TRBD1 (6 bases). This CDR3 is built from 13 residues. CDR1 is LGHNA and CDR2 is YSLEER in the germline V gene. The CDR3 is CVSSKDRLLEQYF. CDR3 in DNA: TGCGTCAGCAGCAAAGACAGGCTGCTCGAGCAGTACTTC.

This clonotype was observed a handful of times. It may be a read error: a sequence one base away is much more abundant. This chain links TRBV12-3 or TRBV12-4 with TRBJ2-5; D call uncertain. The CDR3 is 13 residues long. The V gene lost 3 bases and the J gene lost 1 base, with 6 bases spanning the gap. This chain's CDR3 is CASSFASQETQYF. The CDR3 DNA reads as TGTGCCAGCAGTTTTGCCAGCCAAGAGACCCAGTACTTC.

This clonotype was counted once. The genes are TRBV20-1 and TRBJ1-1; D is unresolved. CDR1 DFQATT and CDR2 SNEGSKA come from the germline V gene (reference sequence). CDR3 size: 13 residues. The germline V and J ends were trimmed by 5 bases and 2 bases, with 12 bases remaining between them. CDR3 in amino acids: CSAPRLGNTEAFF. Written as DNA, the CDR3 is TGCAGTGCTCCTCGTCTAGGAAACACTGAAGCTTTCTTT.